This passage covers 3 T cell receptor beta chains from one sample sequenced in a study of cytomegalovirus exposure and HLA in healthy donors (dated by TCRdb to the late 2010s). The protocol used for the library was the immunoSEQ multiplex PCR assay. For the multiplex PCR, a mixture combining 60 forward primers for TCR Vbeta segments and 13 reverse primers for TCR Jbeta segments was used. TCRdb stores this immuneACCESS table with in-frame sequences only. Part of the clones is absent; in the studies checked, under half of the shortfall reflects unresolved V genes, and no reason is known for the rest. This sample has roughly 180,000 clones in its table, and roughly 83% of those were observed once. The top ten constitute under 1.1% of the sample. Sequencing input: PBMCs. The receptor source for this set is a man aged 30 to 45 in good health and CMV-seronegative.

CDR3 DNA sequence: TGTGCCAGCAGCTTACTTGGGACTAGCGGGAGCAGGGACTACGAGCAGTACTTC. As protein: CASSLLGTSGSRDYEQYF. V usage is TRBV13 and J usage is TRBJ2-5; 14 bases match TRBD2. The closer fit of TRBJ2-7 to the DNA end suggests the J call may be wrong. CDR3 length: 18 residues. Looked up from germline, CDR1 is PRHDT and CDR2 is FYEKMQ (reference sequence).

This chain uses TRBV6-6 with TRBJ2-7, with a weak D call TRBD1 (5 bases). The CDR3 length is 12 residues. The germline V gene has CDR1 MNHNY and CDR2 SVGAGI (reference sequence). V was cut by 6 bases and J by 3 bases, with 9 bases left in between. Written as DNA, the CDR3 is TGTGCCAGCAGGGTCCAGGGCTACGAGCAGTACTTC. Translation gives CASRVQGYEQYF.

The V and J genes are TRBV4-1 and TRBJ2-3; 10 bases are shared with TRBD1. V gave up 0 bases and J gave up 4 bases; unmatched junction bases: 10. Looked up from germline, CDR1 is MGHRA and CDR2 is YSYEKL. This CDR3 has 18 residues. The CDR3 DNA sequence: TGCGCCAGCAGCCAAGATAACCCGGGACAGGGGCTGGCAGATACGCAGTATTTT. Protein product: CASSQDNPGQGLADTQYF.